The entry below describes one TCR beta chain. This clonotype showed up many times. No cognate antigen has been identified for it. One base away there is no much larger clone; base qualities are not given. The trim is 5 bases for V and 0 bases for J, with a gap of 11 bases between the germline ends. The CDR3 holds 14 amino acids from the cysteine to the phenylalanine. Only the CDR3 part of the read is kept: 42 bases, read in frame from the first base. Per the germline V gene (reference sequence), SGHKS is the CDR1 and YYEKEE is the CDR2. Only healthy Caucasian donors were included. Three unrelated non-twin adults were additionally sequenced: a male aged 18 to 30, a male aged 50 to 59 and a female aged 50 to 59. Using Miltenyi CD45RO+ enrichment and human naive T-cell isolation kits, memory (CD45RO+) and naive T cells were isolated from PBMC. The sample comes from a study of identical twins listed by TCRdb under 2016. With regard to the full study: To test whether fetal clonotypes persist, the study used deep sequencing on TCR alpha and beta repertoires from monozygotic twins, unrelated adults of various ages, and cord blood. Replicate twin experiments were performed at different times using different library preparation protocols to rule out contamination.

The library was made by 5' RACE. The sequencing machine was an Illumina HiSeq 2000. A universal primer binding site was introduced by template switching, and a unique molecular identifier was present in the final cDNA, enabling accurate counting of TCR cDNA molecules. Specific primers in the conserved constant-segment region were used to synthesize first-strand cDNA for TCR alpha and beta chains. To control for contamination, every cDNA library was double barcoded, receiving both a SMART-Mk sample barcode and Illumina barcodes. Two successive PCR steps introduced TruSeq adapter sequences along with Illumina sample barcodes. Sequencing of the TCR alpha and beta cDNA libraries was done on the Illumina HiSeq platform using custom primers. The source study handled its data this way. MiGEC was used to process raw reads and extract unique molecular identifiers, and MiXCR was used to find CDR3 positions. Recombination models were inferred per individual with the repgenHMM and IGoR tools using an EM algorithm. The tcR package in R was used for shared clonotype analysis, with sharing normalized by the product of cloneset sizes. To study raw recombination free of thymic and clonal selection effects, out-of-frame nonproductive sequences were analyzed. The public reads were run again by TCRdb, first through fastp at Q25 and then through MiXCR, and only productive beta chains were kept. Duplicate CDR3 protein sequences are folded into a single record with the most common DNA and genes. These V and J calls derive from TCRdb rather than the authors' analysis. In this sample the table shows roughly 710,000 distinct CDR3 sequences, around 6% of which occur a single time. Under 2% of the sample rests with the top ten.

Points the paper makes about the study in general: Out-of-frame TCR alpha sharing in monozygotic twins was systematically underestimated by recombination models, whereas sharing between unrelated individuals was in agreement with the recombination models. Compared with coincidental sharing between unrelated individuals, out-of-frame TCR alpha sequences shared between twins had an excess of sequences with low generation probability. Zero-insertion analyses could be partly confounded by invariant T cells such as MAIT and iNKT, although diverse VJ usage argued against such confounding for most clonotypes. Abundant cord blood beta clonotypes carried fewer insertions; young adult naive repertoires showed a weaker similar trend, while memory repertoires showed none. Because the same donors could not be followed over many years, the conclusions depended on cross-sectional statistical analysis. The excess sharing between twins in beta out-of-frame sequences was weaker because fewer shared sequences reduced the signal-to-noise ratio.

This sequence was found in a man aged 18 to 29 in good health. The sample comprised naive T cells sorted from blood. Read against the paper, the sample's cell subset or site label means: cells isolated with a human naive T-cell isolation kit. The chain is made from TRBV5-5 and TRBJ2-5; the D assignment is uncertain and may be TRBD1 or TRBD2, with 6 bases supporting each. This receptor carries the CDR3 CASRGGMNQETQYF. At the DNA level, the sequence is TGTGCCAGCAGAGGGGGGATGAACCAAGAGACCCAGTACTTC.